A selection of T cell receptor beta chains follows, all from one sample in a study of blood T cell repertoires in COVID-19. The assay was immunoSEQ multiplex PCR, and TCRdb's table has in-frame clones only and misses some. The sample carries more than 75,000 clones, roughly 76% recorded once. The sequenced sample consisted of peripheral blood. The source of these receptors is a woman of 80 years or more with active or convalescent COVID-19. The CDR3 runs from the conserved cysteine through the conserved F or W. Fields, in order: clone size, D gene, J gene, V gene, CDR3 DNA, CDR3 protein. D genes are given only for firm matches. Clone size is stated in some rows and not others, as once, few, many or a class when expanded.

clone size: NA
D gene: NA
J gene: TRBJ1-3
V gene: TRBV7-2
CDR3 DNA: TGTGCCAGCAGCTTTCGTGGAGGGCTCGGTGGAAACACCATATATTTT
CDR3 protein: CASSFRGGLGGNTIYF

clone size: NA
D gene: NA
J gene: TRBJ2-3
V gene: TRBV7-9
CDR3 DNA: TGTGCCAGCAGCTTCCCCACTCAAACTAATACAGATACGCAGTATTTT
CDR3 protein: CASSFPTQTNTDTQYF

clone size: NA
D gene: NA
J gene: TRBJ2-4
V gene: TRBV2
CDR3 DNA: TGTGCCAGCAGCGCCGGGACAGGGGGACTAGCGAGGGAAGGTATCGCCAAAAACATTCAGTACTTC
CDR3 protein: CASSAGTGGLAREGIAKNIQYF

clone size: NA
D gene: TRBD1
J gene: TRBJ2-7
V gene: TRBV28
CDR3 DNA: TGTGCCAGCACCGGGACAGGGGGCGGCGAGCAGTACTTC
CDR3 protein: CASTGTGGGEQYF

clone size: NA
D gene: TRBD2
J gene: TRBJ2-5
V gene: TRBV29-1
CDR3 DNA: TGCAGCGTTTCTAGCGGGGGGTACCAAGAGACCCAGTACTTC
CDR3 protein: CSVSSGGYQETQYF

clone size: NA
D gene: NA
J gene: TRBJ1-5
V gene: TRBV18
CDR3 DNA: TGTGCCAGCTCACCACCGTCGGGCGGGGGTGATCAGCCCCAGCATTTT
CDR3 protein: CASSPPSGGGDQPQHF

clone size: NA
D gene: TRBD1
J gene: TRBJ2-7
V gene: TRBV10-3
CDR3 DNA: TGTGCCATCAGTGAGTCTCTGGGACAGGGGGGGTACGAGCAGTACTTC
CDR3 protein: CAISESLGQGGYEQYF

clone size: NA
D gene: NA
J gene: TRBJ1-1
V gene: TRBV20-1
CDR3 DNA: TGCGCGGCTTGGGGGGATAGGAAAGCTTTCTTT
CDR3 protein: CAAWGDRKAFF

clone size: once
D gene: NA
J gene: TRBJ1-6
V gene: TRBV5-4
CDR3 DNA: TGTGCCAGCAGCTTGAGCGGCCGGGCCAAGAATTCACCCCTCCACTTT
CDR3 protein: CASSLSGRAKNSPLHF

clone size: NA
D gene: TRBD1
J gene: TRBJ2-7
V gene: TRBV7-3
CDR3 DNA: TGTGCCAGCAGCCTTCTGGGACAGGGGTACGAGCAGTACTTC
CDR3 protein: CASSLLGQGYEQYF

clone size: NA
D gene: TRBD1
J gene: TRBJ2-7
V gene: TRBV28
CDR3 DNA: TGTGCCAGCAGAACGGGACAGGGAATTTACGAGCAGTACTTC
CDR3 protein: CASRTGQGIYEQYF

clone size: NA
D gene: TRBD1
J gene: TRBJ1-5
V gene: TRBV18
CDR3 DNA: TGTGCCAGCTCACCGGGGGACAGTTATAGCAATCAGCCCCAGCATTTT
CDR3 protein: CASSPGDSYSNQPQHF

clone size: NA
D gene: NA
J gene: TRBJ1-1
V gene: TRBV5-1
CDR3 DNA: TGCGCCAGCAGCTCAAATCCCACAGGGTTCGCTGAAGCTTTCTTT
CDR3 protein: CASSSNPTGFAEAFF

clone size: NA
D gene: TRBD2
J gene: TRBJ2-5
V gene: TRBV6-1
CDR3 DNA: TGTGCCAGCAGTGAGGGGGGGACGCAAGATATAGAGACCCAGTACTTC
CDR3 protein: CASSEGGTQDIETQYF

clone size: NA
D gene: NA
J gene: TRBJ1-2
V gene: TRBV19
CDR3 DNA: TGTGCCAGTAGTAAAATAAAGAGGCGGGCCGGAAACCACTATGGCTACACCTTC
CDR3 protein: CASSKIKRRAGNHYGYTF

clone size: NA
D gene: TRBD1
J gene: TRBJ2-3
V gene: TRBV28
CDR3 DNA: TGTGCCAGCAGTTCGGGACAGGGAGGGGCAGATACGCAGTATTTT
CDR3 protein: CASSSGQGGADTQYF

clone size: NA
D gene: NA
J gene: TRBJ1-3
V gene: TRBV9
CDR3 DNA: TGTGCCAGCAGCGTAAACCCAACCAGGAATTCTGGAAACACCATATATTTT
CDR3 protein: CASSVNPTRNSGNTIYF

clone size: NA
D gene: NA
J gene: TRBJ1-2
V gene: TRBV18
CDR3 DNA: TGTGCCAGCTCCTATGGATTGACAGAAAACTATGGCTACACCTTC
CDR3 protein: CASSYGLTENYGYTF

clone size: NA
D gene: NA
J gene: TRBJ1-2
V gene: TRBV5-4
CDR3 DNA: TGTGCCAGCAGCTTCGCAGAATTCAATGGCTACACCTTC
CDR3 protein: CASSFAEFNGYTF

clone size: NA
D gene: NA
J gene: TRBJ2-3
V gene: TRBV5-1
CDR3 DNA: TGCGCCAGCAGCTTGGTCGGGGTGGGGTTGGATACGCAGTATTTT
CDR3 protein: CASSLVGVGLDTQYF

clone size: NA
D gene: NA
J gene: TRBJ1-2
V gene: TRBV7-9
CDR3 DNA: TGTGCCAGCAGCCTCTTTACGGCAGGGGCTAGCTACACCTTC
CDR3 protein: CASSLFTAGASYTF

clone size: once
D gene: NA
J gene: TRBJ2-1
V gene: TRBV7-3
CDR3 DNA: TGTGCCAGCAGCCCGACCCCCGAACCCTCGAGGGAGCAGTTCTTC
CDR3 protein: CASSPTPEPSREQFF

clone size: NA
D gene: TRBD1
J gene: TRBJ2-1
V gene: TRBV11-3
CDR3 DNA: TGTGCCAGCAGCTTTCAGGGTGCAGGGGGAGATGAGCAGTTCTTC
CDR3 protein: CASSFQGAGGDEQFF

clone size: NA
D gene: TRBD1
J gene: TRBJ1-1
V gene: TRBV2
CDR3 DNA: TGTGCCAGCAGACAGGGGATGAACACTGAAGCTTTCTTT
CDR3 protein: CASRQGMNTEAFF

clone size: NA
D gene: TRBD1
J gene: TRBJ2-3
V gene: TRBV6-5
CDR3 DNA: TGTGCCAGCAGTTCACAGGGGGCGGACGCAGATACGCAGTATTTT
CDR3 protein: CASSSQGADADTQYF

clone size: once
D gene: TRBD2
J gene: TRBJ2-7
V gene: TRBV9
CDR3 DNA: TGTGCCAGCAGCAACTCCGGGACTAGTATTAACGAGCAGTACTTC
CDR3 protein: CASSNSGTSINEQYF

clone size: NA
D gene: NA
J gene: TRBJ2-3
V gene: TRBV2
CDR3 DNA: TGTGCCAGCAGGTTAGAGGGAGATACGCAGTATTTT
CDR3 protein: CASRLEGDTQYF

clone size: NA
D gene: NA
J gene: TRBJ2-2
V gene: TRBV27
CDR3 DNA: TGTGCCAGCAGTCCGGAGACCGGGGAGCTGTTTTTT
CDR3 protein: CASSPETGELFF

clone size: NA
D gene: TRBD1
J gene: TRBJ2-7
V gene: TRBV12-3/TRBV12-4
CDR3 DNA: TGTGCCAGCAGTTTGGGGACAGGGGGAAAACAGTACTTC
CDR3 protein: CASSLGTGGKQYF